Listed below are T cell receptor beta chains from one sample, sequenced in a study of T cells in Graves' hyperthyroidism and ophthalmopathy. TCRdb reprocessed the multiplex PCR reads via MiXCR and lists one record per CDR3 protein. The data contain about 380,000 distinct CDR3 sequences, about 18% of them singletons. The source material was blood. The receptor set was obtained from a man aged 18 to 35 with Graves' ophthalmopathy. Both conserved end residues are part of each CDR3. The order of the fields is clone size, J gene, D gene, V gene, CDR3 DNA, CDR3 protein. The D gene is left open where the match is weak. The size of a clone is reported for some rows only, either as once, few or many, or as a class for expanded clones.

>few|TRBJ1-5|NA|TRBV18
TGTGCCAGCTCACCAGGGTGGGGCAATCAGCCCCAGCATTTT
CASSPGWGNQPQHF
>many|TRBJ1-1|NA|TRBV5-1
TGCGCCAGCAGCCCACAGACGGCGAACACTGAAGCTTTCTTT
CASSPQTANTEAFF
>NA|TRBJ1-5|NA|TRBV7-9
TGTGCCAGCAGCTTAGGGGTTTGGGAGCCCCAGCATTTT
CASSLGVWEPQHF
>many|TRBJ2-7|TRBD2|TRBV28
TGTGCCAGCAGTACAGCGGGGGCCGACTCCTACGAGCAGTACTTC
CASSTAGADSYEQYF
>many|TRBJ2-3|NA|TRBV2
TGTGCCAGCAGTGAGGTGCCAGATACGCAGTATTTT
CASSEVPDTQYF
>many|TRBJ2-3|TRBD2|TRBV12-3/TRBV12-4
TGTGCCAGCAGTTCGGCTAGCGGGAGTAGGGATACGCAGTATTTT
CASSSASGSRDTQYF
>many|TRBJ1-1|NA|TRBV20-1
TGCAGTACCAGGGGCCCGAACACTGAAGCTTTCTTT
CSTRGPNTEAFF
>many|TRBJ2-7|TRBD1|TRBV5-1
TGCGCCAGCAGCACCCGACAGGGTGTAAGCGAGCAGTACTTC
CASSTRQGVSEQYF
>many|TRBJ1-1|NA|TRBV3-1
TGTGCCAGCAGCCAAGGCCCCTACAGTAACACTGAAGCTTTCTTT
CASSQGPYSNTEAFF
>few|TRBJ2-1|TRBD2|TRBV14
TGTGCCAGCAGCCAAGCTTGGGGGACTAGTACGCTGGCTGAGCAGTTCTTC
CASSQAWGTSTLAEQFF
>NA|TRBJ1-1|NA|TRBV6-4
TGTGCCAGCAGGCAAAACAGCGACACTGAAGCTTTCTTT
CASRQNSDTEAFF
>NA|TRBJ2-1|TRBD2|TRBV4-1
TGCGCCAGCAGCCAAGCTAGCGGGAGGTACAATGAGCAGTTCTTC
CASSQASGRYNEQFF
>many|TRBJ1-1|NA|TRBV20-1
TGCAGTGCTCGTCATTGGAACACTGAAGCTTTCTTT
CSARHWNTEAFF
>many|TRBJ2-1|TRBD1|TRBV2
TGTGCCAGCGGTGAACAGGGGACCTACAATGAGCAGTTCTTC
CASGEQGTYNEQFF
>many|TRBJ2-7|NA|TRBV6-1
TGTGCCAGCGGACAGACCTACGAGCAGTACTTC
CASGQTYEQYF
>few|TRBJ2-7|NA|TRBV20-1
TGCAGTGCTATCCCGACCAGCACCTACGAGCAGTACTTC
CSAIPTSTYEQYF
>NA|TRBJ1-2|NA|TRBV7-9
TGTGCCAGCAGCCTACACAGTGAGGAAAATGGCTACACCTTC
CASSLHSEENGYTF
>NA|TRBJ2-3|NA|TRBV7-9
TGTGCCAGCAGCTTAGTCTCGTCGGGAGATACGCAGTATTTT
CASSLVSSGDTQYF
>NA|TRBJ2-2|NA|TRBV14
TGTGCCAGCAGCCAAGGCTTAGTCGGGGAGCTGTTTTTT
CASSQGLVGELFF
>many|TRBJ1-1|TRBD1|TRBV5-5
TGTGCCAGCAGCTTGGGGACAGGGGGAGGGGATGAAGCTTTCTTT
CASSLGTGGGDEAFF
>many|TRBJ2-1|NA|TRBV7-3
TGTGCCAGCAGCCCCCACCTAGGAACGGATGAGCAGTTCTTC
CASSPHLGTDEQFF
>NA|TRBJ1-3|NA|TRBV7-2
TGTGCCAGCAGCACCCGGGGAAACACCATATATTTT
CASSTRGNTIYF
>many|TRBJ2-1|TRBD2|TRBV12-3/TRBV12-4
TGTGCCAGCAGTTTGTCTGCGGGGGGGGGCGGTGAGCAGTTCTTC
CASSLSAGGGGEQFF
>NA|TRBJ2-2|NA|TRBV5-1
TGCGCCAGCAGCTTGGTCTACAGTTCAACCGGGGAGCTGTTTTTT
CASSLVYSSTGELFF
>NA|TRBJ2-6|NA|TRBV18
TGTGCCAGCTCACCAACAGCCTCTGGGGCCAACGTCCTGACTTTC
CASSPTASGANVLTF
>NA|TRBJ1-4|NA|TRBV3-1
TGTGCCAGCAGCTCAGGGTGGGACCGCGCCTACGAAAAACTGTTTTTT
CASSSGWDRAYEKLFF
>few|TRBJ2-7|NA|TRBV9
TGTGCCAGCAGCGTCGGACAGTCCGTCCCCTACGAGCAGTACTTC
CASSVGQSVPYEQYF
>NA|TRBJ1-4|TRBD1|TRBV13
TGTGCCAGCAGCTTACCTGACAGGGGTGAACGGCATGAAAAACTGTTTTTT
CASSLPDRGERHEKLFF
>many|TRBJ1-1|NA|TRBV11-2
TGTGCCAGCAGCTTAGGCACCGGCGCTGAAGCTTTCTTT
CASSLGTGAEAFF
>NA|TRBJ2-5|TRBD1|TRBV24-1
TGTGCCACCAGTGACCCGGGACAGGGAGGATCGGAGACCCAGTACTTC
CATSDPGQGGSETQYF
>many|TRBJ2-7|NA|TRBV5-5
TGTGCCAGCAGCTTGTTAGGGGCCTCCTACGAGCAGTACTTC
CASSLLGASYEQYF
>few|TRBJ1-1|NA|TRBV6-4
TGTGCCAGCAGTGTAGAGTTGAACACTGAAGCTTTCTTT
CASSVELNTEAFF
>NA|TRBJ1-3|NA|TRBV4-1
TGTGCCAGCAGCCAACCCACAGGGAAAGGTCGAAACACCATATATTTT
CASSQPTGKGRNTIYF
>many|TRBJ1-5|NA|TRBV12-3/TRBV12-4
TGTGCCAGCAGTTTAGGGGTGTTTGGGAGGAATCAGCCCCAGCATTTT
CASSLGVFGRNQPQHF
>many|TRBJ2-7|TRBD2|TRBV7-8
TGTGCCAGCAGTATAGGGCTAGCGGGCGAGCAGTACTTC
CASSIGLAGEQYF